This T cell receptor beta chain is from a study of low-dose radiotherapy and immunotherapy resistance in tumors. Primers targeting TRAV and TRBV primed first-strand cDNA, covering alpha and beta chains. PCR amplification of the TCRs was performed with Phusion for about 20 PCR cycles, and it relied on a constant-region primer together with a V-primer adapter. Via MiXCR, TCRdb re-called the reads, giving one row per CDR3 protein. The sample has 35,000 to 45,000 distinct CDR3 sequences, roughly 28% seen once. This clonotype was detected many times. V was pared by 4 bases and J by 7 bases, with 6 bases of the junction left unmatched. This CDR3 contains 13 residues. CDR1 is SGHRS, CDR2 YFSETQ, per germline. Time point given: before trial treatment.

The TCR comes from a male donor with gallbladder cancer. The sample was PBMCs, taken before treatment. This chain uses TRBV5-1 with TRBJ2-7; 9 bases agree with TRBD1. The DNA for the CDR3 is TGCGCCAGCAGCCCGGGGACAGGGATTGAGCAGTACTTC. It translates to CASSPGTGIEQYF.